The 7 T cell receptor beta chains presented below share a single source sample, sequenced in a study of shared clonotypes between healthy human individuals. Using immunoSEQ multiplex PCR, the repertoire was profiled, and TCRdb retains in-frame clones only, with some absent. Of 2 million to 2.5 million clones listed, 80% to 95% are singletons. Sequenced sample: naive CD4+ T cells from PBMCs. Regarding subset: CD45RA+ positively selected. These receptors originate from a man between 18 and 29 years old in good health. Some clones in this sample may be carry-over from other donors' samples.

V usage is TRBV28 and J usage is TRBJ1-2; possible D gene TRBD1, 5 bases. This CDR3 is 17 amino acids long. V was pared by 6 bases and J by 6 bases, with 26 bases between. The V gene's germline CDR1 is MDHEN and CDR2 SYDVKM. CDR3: CASSTGGEKMTVDGYTF. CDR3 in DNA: TGTGCCAGCAGCACCGGAGGGGAAAAAATGACGGTCGATGGCTACACCTTC.

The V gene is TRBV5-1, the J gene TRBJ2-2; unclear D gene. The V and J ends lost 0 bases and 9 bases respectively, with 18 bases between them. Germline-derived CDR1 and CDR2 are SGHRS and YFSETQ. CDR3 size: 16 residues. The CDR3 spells CASSLDVSAGPRELFF. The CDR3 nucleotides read TGCGCCAGCAGCTTGGATGTGTCGGCAGGCCCTCGGGAGCTGTTTTTT. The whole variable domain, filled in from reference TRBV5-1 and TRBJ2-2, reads KAGVTQTPRYLIKTRGQQVTLSCSPISGHRSVSWYQQTPGQGLQFLFEYFSETQRNKGNFPGRFSGRQFSNSRSEMNVSTLELGDSALYLCASSLDVSAGPRELFFGEGSRLTVL.

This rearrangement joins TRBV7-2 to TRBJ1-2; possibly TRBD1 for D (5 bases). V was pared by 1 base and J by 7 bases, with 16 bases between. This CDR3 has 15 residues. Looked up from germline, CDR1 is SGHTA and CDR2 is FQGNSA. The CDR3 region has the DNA TGTGCCAGCAGCTTAGTGGGCGGGGCTAAGGGTGGCTACACCTTC. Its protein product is CASSLVGGAKGGYTF.

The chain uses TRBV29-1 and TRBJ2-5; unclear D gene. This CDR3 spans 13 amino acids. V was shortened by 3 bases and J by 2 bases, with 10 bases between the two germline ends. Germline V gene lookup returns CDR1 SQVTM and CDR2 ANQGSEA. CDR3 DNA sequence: TGCAGCGTTGATTTCCGGATACAAGAGACCCAGTACTTC. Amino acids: CSVDFRIQETQYF.

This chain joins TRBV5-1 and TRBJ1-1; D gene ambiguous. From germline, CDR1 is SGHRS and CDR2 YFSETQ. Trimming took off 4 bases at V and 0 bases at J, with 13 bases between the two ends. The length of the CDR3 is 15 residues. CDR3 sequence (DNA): TGCGCCAGCAGCGTGTGGGAGAGAGTGAACACTGAAGCTTTCTTT. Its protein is CASSVWERVNTEAFF.

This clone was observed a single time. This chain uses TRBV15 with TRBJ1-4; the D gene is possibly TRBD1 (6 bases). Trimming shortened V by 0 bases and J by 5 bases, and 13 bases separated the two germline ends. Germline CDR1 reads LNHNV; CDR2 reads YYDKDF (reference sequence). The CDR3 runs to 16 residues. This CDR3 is CATSRDPFQGNEKLFF. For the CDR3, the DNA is TGTGCCACCAGCAGAGACCCCTTTCAGGGGAATGAAAAACTGTTTTTT.

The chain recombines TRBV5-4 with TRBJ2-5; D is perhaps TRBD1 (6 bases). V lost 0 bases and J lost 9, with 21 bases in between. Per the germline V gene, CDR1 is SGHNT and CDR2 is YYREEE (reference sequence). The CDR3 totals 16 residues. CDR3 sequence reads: CASSLGGLVGSSAQYF. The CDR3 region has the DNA TGTGCCAGCAGCTTGGGGGGGCTGGTAGGATCGTCGGCCCAGTACTTC.